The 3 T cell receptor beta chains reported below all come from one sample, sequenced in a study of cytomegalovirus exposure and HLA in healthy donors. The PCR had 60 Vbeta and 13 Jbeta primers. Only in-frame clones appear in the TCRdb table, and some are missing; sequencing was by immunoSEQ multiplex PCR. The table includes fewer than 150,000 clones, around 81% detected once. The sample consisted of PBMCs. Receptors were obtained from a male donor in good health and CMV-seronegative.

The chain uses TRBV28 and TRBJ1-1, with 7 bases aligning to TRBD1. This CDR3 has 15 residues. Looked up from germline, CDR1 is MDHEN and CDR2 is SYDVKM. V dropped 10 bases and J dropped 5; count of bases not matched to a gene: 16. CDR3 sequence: CAISRQGRLGTEAFF. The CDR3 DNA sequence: TGTGCCATCTCCCGACAGGGCCGGTTGGGGACTGAAGCTTTCTTT.

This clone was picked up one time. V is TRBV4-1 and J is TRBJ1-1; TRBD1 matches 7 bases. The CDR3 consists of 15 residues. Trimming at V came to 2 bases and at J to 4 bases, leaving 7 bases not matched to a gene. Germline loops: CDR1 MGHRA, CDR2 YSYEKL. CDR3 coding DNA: TGCGCCAGCAGCCAACCCCGGGACAGCCTCACTGAAGCTTTCTTT. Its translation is CASSQPRDSLTEAFF.

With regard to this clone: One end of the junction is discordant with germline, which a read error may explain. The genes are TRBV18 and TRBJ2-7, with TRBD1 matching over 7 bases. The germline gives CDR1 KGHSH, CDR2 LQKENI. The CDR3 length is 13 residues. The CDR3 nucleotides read TGTGCCAGCTCATCACCACAGGGGTACGAGCAGTACTTC. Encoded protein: CASSSPQGYEQYF.